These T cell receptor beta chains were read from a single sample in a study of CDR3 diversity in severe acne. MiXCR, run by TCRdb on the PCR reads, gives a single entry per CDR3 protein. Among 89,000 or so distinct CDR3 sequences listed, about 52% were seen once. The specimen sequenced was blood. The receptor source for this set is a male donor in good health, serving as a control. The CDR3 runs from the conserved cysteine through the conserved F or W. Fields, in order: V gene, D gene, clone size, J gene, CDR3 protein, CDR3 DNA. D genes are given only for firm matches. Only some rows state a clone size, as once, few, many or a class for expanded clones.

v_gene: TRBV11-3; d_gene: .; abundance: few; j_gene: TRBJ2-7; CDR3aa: CASSAGPSKRYF; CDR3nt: TGTGCCAGCAGCGCGGGGCCCAGCAAGAGGTACTTC
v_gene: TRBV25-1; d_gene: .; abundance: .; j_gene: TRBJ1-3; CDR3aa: CARATGSGNTIYF; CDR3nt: TGTGCCCGAGCGACAGGCTCTGGAAACACCATATATTTT
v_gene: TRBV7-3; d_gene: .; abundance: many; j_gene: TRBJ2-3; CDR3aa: CASSPLGGLSTDTQYF; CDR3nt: TGTGCCAGCAGCCCCCTGGGGGGCCTTAGCACAGATACGCAGTATTTT
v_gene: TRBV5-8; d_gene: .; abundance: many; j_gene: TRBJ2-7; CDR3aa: CASSFSPAYEQYF; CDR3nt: TGTGCCAGCAGCTTCAGCCCAGCCTACGAGCAGTACTTC
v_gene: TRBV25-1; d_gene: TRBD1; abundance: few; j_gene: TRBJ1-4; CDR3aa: CASHRGLEKLFF; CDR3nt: TGTGCCAGCCACAGGGGGCTTGAAAAACTGTTTTTT
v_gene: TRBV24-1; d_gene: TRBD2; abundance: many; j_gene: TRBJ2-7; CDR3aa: CATSGTSGSYEQYF; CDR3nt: TGTGCCACCAGTGGAACTAGCGGATCCTACGAGCAGTACTTC
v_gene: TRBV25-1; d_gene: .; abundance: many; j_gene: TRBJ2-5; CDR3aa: CASSPQLSDSQETQYF; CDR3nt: TGTGCCAGCAGTCCACAATTGAGTGATTCCCAAGAGACCCAGTACTTC
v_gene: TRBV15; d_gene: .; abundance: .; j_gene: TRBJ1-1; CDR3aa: CATSPPCGSEAFF; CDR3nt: TGTGCCACCAGCCCCCCTTGCGGCTCTGAAGCTTTCTTT
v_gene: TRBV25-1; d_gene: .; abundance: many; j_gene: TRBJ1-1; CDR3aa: CASSEGVLNTEAFF; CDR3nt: TGTGCCAGCAGTGAAGGAGTGTTGAACACTGAAGCTTTCTTT
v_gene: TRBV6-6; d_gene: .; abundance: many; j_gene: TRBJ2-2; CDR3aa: CASSYETQLSTGELFF; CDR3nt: TGTGCCAGCAGTTACGAGACCCAGCTCAGCACCGGGGAGCTGTTTTTT
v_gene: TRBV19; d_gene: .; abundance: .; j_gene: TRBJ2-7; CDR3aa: CASSTVGKQYF; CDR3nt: TGTGCCAGTAGTACCGTCGGAAAGCAGTACTTC
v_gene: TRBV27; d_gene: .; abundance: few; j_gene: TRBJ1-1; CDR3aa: CASMPRILTEAFF; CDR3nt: TGTGCCAGCATGCCCAGAATCCTCACTGAAGCTTTCTTT
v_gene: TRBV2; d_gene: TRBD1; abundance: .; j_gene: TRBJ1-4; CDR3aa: CASRRDRGYEKLFF; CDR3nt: TGTGCCAGCAGAAGGGACAGGGGGTATGAAAAACTGTTTTTT
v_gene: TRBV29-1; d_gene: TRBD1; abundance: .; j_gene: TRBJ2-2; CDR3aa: CSVGTGLAGELFF; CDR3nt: TGCAGCGTTGGGACAGGGCTCGCCGGGGAGCTGTTTTTT
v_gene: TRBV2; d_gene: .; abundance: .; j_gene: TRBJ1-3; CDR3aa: CASTQSGNTIYF; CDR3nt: TGTGCCAGCACCCAATCCGGAAACACCATATATTTT
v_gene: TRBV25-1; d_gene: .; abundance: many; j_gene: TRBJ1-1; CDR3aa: CASSQYYTEAFF; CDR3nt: TGTGCCAGCAGCCAGTATTACACTGAAGCTTTCTTT
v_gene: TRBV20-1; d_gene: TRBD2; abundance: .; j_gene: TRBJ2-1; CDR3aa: CSARVEGGTTSGRTHNEQFF; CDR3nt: TGCAGTGCTAGAGTGGAGGGTGGTACAACTAGCGGGAGAACCCACAATGAGCAGTTCTTC
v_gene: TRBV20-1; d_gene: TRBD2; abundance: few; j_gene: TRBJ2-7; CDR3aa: CSARDGRSGRNEQYF; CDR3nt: TGCAGTGCTAGGGATGGTCGTAGCGGGAGAAACGAGCAGTACTTC
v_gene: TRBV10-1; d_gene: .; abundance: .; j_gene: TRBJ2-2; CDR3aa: CASSWGHTGELFF; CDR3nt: TGCGCCAGCAGTTGGGGGCACACCGGGGAGCTGTTTTTT
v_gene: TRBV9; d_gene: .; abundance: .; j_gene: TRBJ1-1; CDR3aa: CASSVANALSEAFF; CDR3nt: TGTGCCAGCAGCGTAGCGAACGCTCTGTCCGAAGCTTTCTTT
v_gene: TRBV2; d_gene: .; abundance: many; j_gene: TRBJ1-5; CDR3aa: CASSDGTGQPQHF; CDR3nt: TGTGCCAGCAGTGACGGGACGGGCCAGCCCCAGCATTTT
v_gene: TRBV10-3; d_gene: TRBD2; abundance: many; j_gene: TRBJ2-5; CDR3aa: CAIRPGLAGRETQYF; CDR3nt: TGTGCCATCAGACCCGGACTAGCGGGACGAGAGACCCAGTACTTC
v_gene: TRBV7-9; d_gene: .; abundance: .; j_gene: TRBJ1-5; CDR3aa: CVSSDEGPTLDQPQHF; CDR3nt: TGTGTCAGCAGCGACGAGGGGCCCACCCTGGATCAGCCCCAGCATTTT
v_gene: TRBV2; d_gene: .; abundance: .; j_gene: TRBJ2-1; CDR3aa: CASGLVGGANEQFF; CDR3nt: TGTGCCAGCGGCCTCGTGGGAGGAGCCAATGAGCAGTTCTTC
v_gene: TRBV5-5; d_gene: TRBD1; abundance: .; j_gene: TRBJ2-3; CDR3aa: CASSLGTGRDTQYF; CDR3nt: TGTGCCAGCAGCTTAGGGACAGGGCGAGATACGCAGTATTTT
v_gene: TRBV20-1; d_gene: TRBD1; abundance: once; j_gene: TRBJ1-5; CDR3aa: CSARGNYETQHF; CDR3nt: TGCAGCGCCAGGGGGAACTACGAGACCCAGCATTTT
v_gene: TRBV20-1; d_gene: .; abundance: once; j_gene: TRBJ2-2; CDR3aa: CSARSGELFF; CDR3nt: TGCAGTGCTAGGTCCGGGGAGCTGTTTTTT
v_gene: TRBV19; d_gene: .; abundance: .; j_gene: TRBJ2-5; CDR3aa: CASSADREGETQYF; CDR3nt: TGTGCCAGTAGTGCCGACAGGGAGGGGGAGACCCAGTACTTC
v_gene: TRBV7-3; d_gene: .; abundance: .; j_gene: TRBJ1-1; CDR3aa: CASSLQGMNTEAFF; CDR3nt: TGTGCCAGCAGCTTACAGGGAATGAACACTGAAGCTTTCTTT
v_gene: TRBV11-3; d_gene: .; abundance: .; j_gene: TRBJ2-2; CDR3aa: CASSLAAGTGELFF; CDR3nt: TGTGCCAGCAGCTTAGCGGCGGGAACCGGGGAGCTGTTTTTT
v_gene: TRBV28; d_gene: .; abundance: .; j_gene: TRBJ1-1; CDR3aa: CASSLFRGRAFF; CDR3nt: TGTGCCAGCAGTTTATTTAGAGGTCGGGCTTTCTTT
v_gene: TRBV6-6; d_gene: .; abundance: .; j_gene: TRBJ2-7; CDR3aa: CASGDRESPEQYF; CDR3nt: TGTGCCAGCGGGGACCGGGAGAGCCCCGAGCAGTACTTC
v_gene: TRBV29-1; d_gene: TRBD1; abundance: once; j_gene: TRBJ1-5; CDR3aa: CSVAGQGSGQPQHF; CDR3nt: TGCAGCGTTGCGGGACAGGGGTCCGGGCAGCCCCAGCATTTT
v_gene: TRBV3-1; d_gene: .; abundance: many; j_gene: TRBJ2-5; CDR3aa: CASSQDVGETAQYF; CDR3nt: TGTGCCAGCAGCCAAGATGTGGGCGAAACGGCCCAGTACTTC
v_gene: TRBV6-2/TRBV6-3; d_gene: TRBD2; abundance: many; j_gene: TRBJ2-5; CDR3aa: CASSYGPSGSERETQYF; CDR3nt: TGTGCCAGCAGTTACGGGCCTAGCGGGAGTGAGAGGGAGACCCAGTACTTC
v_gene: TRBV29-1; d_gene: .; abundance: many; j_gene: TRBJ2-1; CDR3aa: CSVVRDSYFSLYNEQFF; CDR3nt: TGCAGCGTTGTAAGGGACTCCTATTTTTCACTGTACAATGAGCAGTTCTTC
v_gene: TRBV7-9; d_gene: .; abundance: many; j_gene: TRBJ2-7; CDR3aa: CASSLGPRAYEQYF; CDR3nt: TGTGCCAGCAGCTTAGGGCCGAGGGCCTACGAGCAGTACTTC
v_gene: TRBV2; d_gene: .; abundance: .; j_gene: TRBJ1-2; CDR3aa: CASSEENYGYTF; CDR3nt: TGTGCCAGCAGTGAGGAAAACTATGGCTACACCTTC
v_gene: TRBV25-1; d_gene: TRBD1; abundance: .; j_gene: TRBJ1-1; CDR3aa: CASSPQGRAEAFF; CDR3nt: TGTGCCAGCAGTCCACAGGGGAGGGCTGAAGCTTTCTTT
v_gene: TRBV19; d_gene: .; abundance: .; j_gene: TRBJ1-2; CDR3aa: CASSIGGAVFDYGYTF; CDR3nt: TGTGCCAGTAGTATTGGGGGGGCTGTCTTCGACTATGGCTACACCTTC
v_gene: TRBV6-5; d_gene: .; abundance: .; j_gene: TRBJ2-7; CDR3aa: CDSSAPGSYEQYF; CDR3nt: TGTGACAGCAGTGCACCGGGGTCCTACGAGCAGTACTTC
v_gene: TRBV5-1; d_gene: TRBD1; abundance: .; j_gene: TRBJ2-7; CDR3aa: CAGSPGTGGSYEQYF; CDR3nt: TGCGCCGGCAGCCCTGGGACAGGGGGCTCCTACGAGCAGTACTTC
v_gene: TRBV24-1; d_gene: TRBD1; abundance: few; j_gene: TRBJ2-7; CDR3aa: CATSGPGTGDEQYF; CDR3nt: TGTGCCACCAGTGGCCCCGGGACAGGGGACGAGCAGTACTTC
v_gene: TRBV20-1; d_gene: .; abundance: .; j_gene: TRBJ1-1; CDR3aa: CSVHPTVNTEAFF; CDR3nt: TGCAGTGTCCATCCGACAGTGAACACTGAAGCTTTCTTT